Below, one TCR beta chain is given with its context. This sample was included in a study of blood T cell repertoires in COVID-19. Sequencing used immunoSEQ multiplex PCR; TCRdb keeps in-frame clones, though not all of them. This table holds about 98,000 clones, 75% to 85% found once. This clonotype was sampled from a man in his 70s with acute or convalescent COVID-19. The specimen sequenced was peripheral blood.

The CDR3 nucleotides are TGTGCCAGCAGCGCAGGGACTAGCGCGTACGAGCAGTACTTC. It yields the protein CASSAGTSAYEQYF. The chain has TRBV9 and TRBJ2-7, with 10 bases matching TRBD2. Looked up from germline, CDR1 is SGDLS and CDR2 is YYNGEE. The CDR3 is 14 amino acids. Trimming at V came to 3 bases and at J to 4 bases, leaving 4 bases not matched to a gene.